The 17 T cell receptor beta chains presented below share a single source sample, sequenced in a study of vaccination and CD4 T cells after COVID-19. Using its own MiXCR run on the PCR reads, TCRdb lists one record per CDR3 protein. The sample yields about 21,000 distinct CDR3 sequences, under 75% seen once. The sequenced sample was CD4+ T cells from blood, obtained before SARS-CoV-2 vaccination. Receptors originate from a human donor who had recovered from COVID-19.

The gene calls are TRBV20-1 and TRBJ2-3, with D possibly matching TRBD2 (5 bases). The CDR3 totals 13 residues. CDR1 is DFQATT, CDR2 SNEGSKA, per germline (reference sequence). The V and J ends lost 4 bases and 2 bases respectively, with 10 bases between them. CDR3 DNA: TGCAGTGCTACAAGCGGTTTCACAGATACGCAGTATTTT. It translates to CSATSGFTDTQYF.

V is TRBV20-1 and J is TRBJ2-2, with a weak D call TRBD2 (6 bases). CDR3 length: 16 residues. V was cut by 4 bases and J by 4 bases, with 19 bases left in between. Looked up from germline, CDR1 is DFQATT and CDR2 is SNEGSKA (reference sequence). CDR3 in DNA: TGCAGTGCTACCCCGTTGACTAGGTCTGGCACCGGGGAGCTGTTTTTT. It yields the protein CSATPLTRSGTGELFF.

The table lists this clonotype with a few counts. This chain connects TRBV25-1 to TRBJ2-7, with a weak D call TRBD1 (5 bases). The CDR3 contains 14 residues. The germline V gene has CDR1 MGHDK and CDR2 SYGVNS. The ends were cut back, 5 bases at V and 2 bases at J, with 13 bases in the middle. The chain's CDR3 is CASSLGASPYEQYF. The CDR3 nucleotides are TGTGCCAGCAGTCTAGGGGCGTCCCCCTACGAGCAGTACTTC.

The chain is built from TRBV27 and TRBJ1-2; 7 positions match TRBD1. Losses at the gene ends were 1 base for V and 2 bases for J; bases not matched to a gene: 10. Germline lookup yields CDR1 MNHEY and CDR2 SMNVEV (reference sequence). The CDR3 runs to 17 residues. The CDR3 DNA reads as TGTGCCAGCAGTTTATATCCCCCGGACAGGATAAACTATGGCTACACCTTC. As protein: CASSLYPPDRINYGYTF.

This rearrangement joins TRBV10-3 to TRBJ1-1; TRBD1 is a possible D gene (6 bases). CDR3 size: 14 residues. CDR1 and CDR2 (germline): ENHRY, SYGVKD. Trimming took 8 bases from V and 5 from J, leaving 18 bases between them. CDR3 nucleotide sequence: TGTGCCATCCCGCTCGCGGAACAGGGTACTGAAGCTTTCTTT. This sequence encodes CAIPLAEQGTEAFF.

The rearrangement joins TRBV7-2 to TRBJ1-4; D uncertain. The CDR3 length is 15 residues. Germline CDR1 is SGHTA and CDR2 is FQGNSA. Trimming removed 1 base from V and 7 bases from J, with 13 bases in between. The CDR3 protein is CASSLGPTISEKLFF. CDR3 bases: TGTGCCAGCAGCTTAGGTCCCACGATCAGTGAAAAACTGTTTTTT.

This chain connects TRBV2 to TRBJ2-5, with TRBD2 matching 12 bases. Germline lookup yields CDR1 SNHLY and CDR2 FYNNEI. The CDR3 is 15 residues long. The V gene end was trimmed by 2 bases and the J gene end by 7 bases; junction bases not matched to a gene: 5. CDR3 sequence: CASSELAGGPGTQYF. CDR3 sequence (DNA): TGTGCCAGCAGTGAACTAGCGGGAGGGCCGGGGACCCAGTACTTC.

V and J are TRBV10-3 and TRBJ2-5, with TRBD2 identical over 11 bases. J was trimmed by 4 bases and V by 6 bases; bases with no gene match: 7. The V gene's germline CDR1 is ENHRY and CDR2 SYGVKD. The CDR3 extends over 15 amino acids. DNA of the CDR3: TGTGCCATCAGCGGTGGGACTAGCGGTCCAGAGACCCAGTACTTC. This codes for CAISGGTSGPETQYF.

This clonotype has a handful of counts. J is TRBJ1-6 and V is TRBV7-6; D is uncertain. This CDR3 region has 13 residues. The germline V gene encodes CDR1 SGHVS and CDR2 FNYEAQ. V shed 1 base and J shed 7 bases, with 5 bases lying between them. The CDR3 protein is CASSLERNSPLHF. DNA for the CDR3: TGTGCCAGCAGCTTAGAACGGAATTCACCCCTCCACTTT.

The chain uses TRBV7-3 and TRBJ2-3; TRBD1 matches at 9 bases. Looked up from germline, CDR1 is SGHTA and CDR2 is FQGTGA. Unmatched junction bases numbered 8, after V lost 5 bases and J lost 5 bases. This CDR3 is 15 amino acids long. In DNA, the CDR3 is TGTGCCAGCAGCCCACAGGGGGCGGTGGGAGATACGCAGTATTTT. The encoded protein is CASSPQGAVGDTQYF.

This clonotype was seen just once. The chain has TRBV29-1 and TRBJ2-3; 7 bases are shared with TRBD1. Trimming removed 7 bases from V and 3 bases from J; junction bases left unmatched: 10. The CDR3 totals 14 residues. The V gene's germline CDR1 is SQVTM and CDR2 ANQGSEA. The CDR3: CSAKGAVATDTQYF. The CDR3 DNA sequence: TGCAGCGCGAAGGGGGCGGTGGCAACAGATACGCAGTATTTT.

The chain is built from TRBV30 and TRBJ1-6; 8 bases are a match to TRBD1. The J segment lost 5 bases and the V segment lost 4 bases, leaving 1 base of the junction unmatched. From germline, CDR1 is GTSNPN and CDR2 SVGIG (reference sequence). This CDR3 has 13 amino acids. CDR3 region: CAWTGGHNSPLHF. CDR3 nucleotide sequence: TGTGCCTGGACAGGGGGCCATAATTCACCCCTCCACTTT.

CDR3 sequence: CASSRPGQDEQYF. The CDR3 bases are TGTGCCAGCAGTCGACCGGGACAGGACGAGCAGTACTTC. V usage is TRBV27 and J usage is TRBJ2-7; the match to TRBD1 covers 8 bases. The germline CDR1 and CDR2 sequences are MNHEY and SMNVEV (reference sequence). This CDR3 is 13 amino acids long. Trimming at V came to 5 bases and at J to 5 bases, leaving 5 bases not matched to a gene.

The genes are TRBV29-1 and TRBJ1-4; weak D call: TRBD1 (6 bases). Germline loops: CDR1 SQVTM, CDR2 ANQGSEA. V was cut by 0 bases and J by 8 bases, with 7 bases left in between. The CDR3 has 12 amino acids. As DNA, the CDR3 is TGCAGCGTTGAAGATCAGGGGGAAAAACTGTTTTTT. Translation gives CSVEDQGEKLFF.

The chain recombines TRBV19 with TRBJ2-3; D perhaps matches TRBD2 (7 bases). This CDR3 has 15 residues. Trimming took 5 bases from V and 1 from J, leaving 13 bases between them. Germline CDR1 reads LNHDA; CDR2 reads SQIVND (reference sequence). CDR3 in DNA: TGTGCCAGTAGTCGGGGGGACACCCGCACAGATACGCAGTATTTT. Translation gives CASSRGDTRTDTQYF.

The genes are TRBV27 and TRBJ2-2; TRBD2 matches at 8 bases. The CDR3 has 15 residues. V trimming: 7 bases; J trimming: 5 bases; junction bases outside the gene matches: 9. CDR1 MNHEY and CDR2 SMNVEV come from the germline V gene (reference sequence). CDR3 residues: CASIFVSGSTGELFF. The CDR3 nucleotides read TGTGCCAGCATATTCGTGAGCGGGAGTACCGGGGAGCTGTTTTTT.

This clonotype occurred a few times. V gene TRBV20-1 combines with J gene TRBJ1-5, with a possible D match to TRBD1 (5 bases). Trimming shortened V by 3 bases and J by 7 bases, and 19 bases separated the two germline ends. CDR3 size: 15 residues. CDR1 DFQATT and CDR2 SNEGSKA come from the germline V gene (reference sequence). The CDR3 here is CSASEWVAGRQPQHF. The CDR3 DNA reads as TGCAGTGCTAGTGAGTGGGTTGCGGGGCGCCAGCCCCAGCATTTT.